The T cell receptor (beta chain) under discussion was sequenced for a study of OX40 agonist ivuxolimab in advanced cancers. Study-level results: Among the least clonally expanded were partial responders at 0.1-3.0 mg/kg. CD4+ and CD8+ T cells in blood underwent clonal expansion by week 6 at 0.1 to 3.0 mg/kg.

This clone was seen only a few times. Its specificity is unknown. The CDR3 is 13 amino acids. The V gene lost 1 base and the J gene lost 7 bases, with 10 bases spanning the gap. The germline CDR1 and CDR2 sequences are KGHSY and FQNENV. The assay was immunoSEQ multiplex PCR, and TCRdb's table has in-frame clones only and misses some. There are over 50,000 clones in the sample; 90% to 95% occur only once, and around an eighth lies in the top ten. The specimen was CD4+ or CD8+ T cells sorted from blood, collected in a trial of the OX40 agonist ivuxolimab. The source of this sequence is an adult with an advanced solid tumor such as melanoma, head and neck, liver or kidney cancer. This chain uses TRBV16 with TRBJ1-1, with D possibly matching TRBD1 (6 bases). The CDR3 protein is CASSQLGRGEAFF. CDR3 in DNA: TGTGCCAGCAGCCAATTGGGCAGGGGTGAAGCTTTCTTT.